What follows are 32 T cell receptor beta chains derived from one specimen sequenced in a study of radiotherapy plus CTLA-4 blockade in lung cancer. Sequencing was performed with immunoSEQ multiplex PCR; in TCRdb, only in-frame clones are kept and a portion is missing. The data contain approximately 19,000 clones, about 82% of them singletons. Specimen: peripheral blood, collected from a patient treated with radiotherapy plus ipilimumab. The receptor source for this set is a human donor with non-small cell lung cancer whose response to radiotherapy plus ipilimumab could not be evaluated.

The chain links TRBV5-1 to TRBJ2-1; 8 bases line up with TRBD2. Germline CDR1 is SGHRS and CDR2 is YFSETQ. Germline trimming cut 4 bases from V and 1 base from J; bases unmatched to any gene: 4. There are 15 residues in the CDR3. CDR3 loop: CASSVGLASYNEQFF. CDR3 nucleotides: TGCGCCAGCAGCGTAGGACTAGCTTCCTACAATGAGCAGTTCTTC.

This chain links TRBV27 with TRBJ2-7, with TRBD1 identical over 9 bases. The trim removed 0 bases at V and 3 bases at J, leaving 9 bases unmatched. CDR1 is MNHEY, CDR2 SMNVEV, per germline (reference sequence). The CDR3 has 17 amino acids. CDR3 in DNA: TGTGCCAGCAGTTTATCAATTTACCGGGACAGGGACTACGAGCAGTACTTC. Residues: CASSLSIYRDRDYEQYF.

The CDR3 is CASSSAPRGGTEAFF. DNA of the CDR3: TGTGCCAGCAGTTCCGCCCCCAGGGGCGGCACTGAAGCTTTCTTT. The chain combines TRBV6-5 with TRBJ1-1; weak D call: TRBD1 (6 bases). The V gene lost 4 bases and the J gene lost 4 bases, with 16 bases spanning the gap. The germline V gene encodes CDR1 MNHEY and CDR2 SVGAGI. The CDR3 covers 15 residues.

This clone has only one observation. V usage is TRBV2 and J usage is TRBJ2-1; 7 bases fit TRBD1. V shed 8 bases and J 1 base; nucleotides not matched to a gene: 8. The germline V gene has CDR1 SNHLY and CDR2 FYNNEI. This CDR3 is built from 15 residues. CDR3 nucleotides: TGTGCCAGCCGGGTGGACAGGAATTCCTACAATGAGCAGTTCTTC. It codes for CASRVDRNSYNEQFF.

V is TRBV4-3 and J is TRBJ2-1; 7 bases are a match to TRBD2. CDR1 is LGHNA, CDR2 YSLEER, per germline. V shed 1 base and J 5 bases; nucleotides not matched to a gene: 2. This CDR3 is built from 14 residues. CDR3 nucleotide sequence: TGCGCCAGCAGCCAAGTTCGGGGGGACAATGAGCAGTTCTTC. Translation gives CASSQVRGDNEQFF.

This clone has just one count. This sequence joins TRBV10-1 and TRBJ2-4; D may be TRBD2 (5 bases). The CDR3 length is 15 residues. The ends were cut back, 4 bases at V and 0 bases at J, with 10 bases in the middle. Germline CDR1 WNHNN, CDR2 SYGVQD (reference sequence). Here the CDR3 DNA reads TGCGCCAGCAGTGGAGGAGGACTAGCCAAAAACATTCAGTACTTC. Amino acid sequence: CASSGGGLAKNIQYF.

This chain connects TRBV27 to TRBJ2-7; D perhaps matches TRBD1 (6 bases). The CDR3 runs 15 residues. CDR1 is MNHEY and CDR2 is SMNVEV in the germline V gene (reference sequence). Trimming stripped 3 bases from V and 7 bases from J, with 19 bases between. The CDR3 reads CASSFMDRALREQYF. The CDR3, as DNA: TGTGCCAGCAGTTTTATGGACAGAGCCTTACGGGAGCAGTACTTC.

The gene calls are TRBV9 and TRBJ2-4; D is possibly TRBD2 (5 bases). This CDR3 comprises 14 residues. The germline CDR1 and CDR2 sequences are SGDLS and YYNGEE. The V end lost 4 bases, the J end lost 0 bases, and 8 bases lay between the germline ends. The CDR3 DNA is TGTGCCAGCAGCCCTGGACTAGCCAAAAACATTCAGTACTTC. Amino acid sequence: CASSPGLAKNIQYF.

The chain is built from TRBV19 and TRBJ1-6; D gene uncertain. The V and J ends lost 2 bases and 7 bases respectively, with 12 bases between them. CDR1 is LNHDA, CDR2 SQIVND, per germline (reference sequence). CDR3 length: 15 residues. The CDR3 protein is CASSIRESSNSPLHF. The CDR3 region has the DNA TGTGCCAGTAGTATAAGGGAGTCGAGCAATTCACCCCTCCACTTT.

This clone was counted only a few times. V and J are TRBV4-2 and TRBJ2-2, with no clear D. Between the trimmed V and J ends, which lost 0 bases and 6 bases, there was a span of 11 bases. CDR1 is LGHNA and CDR2 is YNFKEQ in the germline V gene. The CDR3 covers 15 residues. In DNA form, the CDR3 reads TGTGCCAGCAGCCAAGAGGTCGGTATGGCCGGGGAGCTGTTTTTT. It specifies CASSQEVGMAGELFF.

This chain connects TRBV5-1 to TRBJ2-5, with 7 bases matching TRBD2. Per the germline V gene, CDR1 is SGHRS and CDR2 is YFSETQ. The J segment lost 3 bases and the V segment lost 5 bases, leaving 13 bases of the junction unmatched. The CDR3 spans 16 residues. DNA for the CDR3: TGCGCCAGCAGATCCGTTCCTAGCGGCAATGAAGAGACCCAGTACTTC. Protein sequence: CASRSVPSGNEETQYF.

The rearrangement links TRBV11-2 to TRBJ1-2; tentatively, D is TRBD1 (6 bases). From germline, CDR1 is SGHAT and CDR2 FQNNGV. Trimming took off 4 bases at V and 4 bases at J, with 16 bases between the two ends. The CDR3 totals 15 residues. CDR3 region: CASSSGRDTVYGYTF. CDR3 sequence (DNA): TGTGCCAGCAGCTCGGGCCGGGACACCGTCTATGGCTACACCTTC.

The chain carries TRBV18 and TRBJ2-1; TRBD1 is a possible D gene (6 bases). Per germline, CDR1 KGHSH and CDR2 LQKENI. V was cut by 3 bases and J by 5 bases, with 14 bases left in between. The CDR3 has 15 residues. The CDR3 bases are TGTGCCAGCTCACCCTCCGGGACACCCAACAATGAGCAGTTCTTC. Protein product: CASSPSGTPNNEQFF.

This CDR3 is CASSLAGGEATQYF. DNA for the CDR3: TGTGCCAGCAGCTTAGCGGGAGGTGAGGCGACCCAGTACTTC. The chain couples TRBV11-2 to TRBJ2-5; 7 nucleotides align to TRBD2. The germline V gene has CDR1 SGHAT and CDR2 FQNNGV. The V gene end was trimmed by 1 base and the J gene end by 7 bases; junction bases not matched to a gene: 6. The CDR3 contains 14 residues.

This clone was counted only a few times. The chain links TRBV10-3 to TRBJ1-2, with 7 positions matching TRBD1. The CDR3 runs to 15 residues. Germline V CDR1 and CDR2: ENHRY, SYGVKD. V was pared by 6 bases and J by 4 bases, with 11 bases of the junction left unmatched. CDR3 bases: TGTGCCATCAGGAGGGGCAGGGGGGAAGTCTATGGCTACACCTTC. As protein: CAIRRGRGEVYGYTF.

The chain recombines TRBV9 with TRBJ2-6; 10 bases are a match to TRBD2. Losses at the gene ends were 3 bases for V and 0 bases for J; bases not matched to a gene: 12. The CDR3 totals 20 residues. CDR1 is SGDLS, CDR2 YYNGEE, per germline. The CDR3 DNA sequence: TGTGCCAGCAGCGCCCCCGGAGCAGCGGGAGGGTACTCTGGGGCCAACGTCCTGACTTTC. Translation gives CASSAPGAAGGYSGANVLTF.

The J gene is TRBJ1-1, the V gene TRBV13; 7 bases map to TRBD1. Trimming took 2 bases from V and 11 from J; bases not matched to a gene: 5. This CDR3 spans 12 amino acids. Germline CDR1 reads PRHDT; CDR2 reads FYEKMQ (reference sequence). DNA of the CDR3: TGTGCCAGCAGCTTAAAAGGGGGCAAGGCTTTCTTT. Amino acid sequence: CASSLKGGKAFF.

This clone occurred a few times. This chain joins TRBV5-6 and TRBJ2-2, with 7 bases aligning to TRBD1. Germline assignment: CDR1 SGHDT and CDR2 YYEEEE. The CDR3 runs to 16 residues. J lost 0 bases, V lost 4 bases, and 6 bases had no gene match. In DNA, the CDR3 is TGTGCCAGCAGCACCGGACAGGCCCCGAACACCGGGGAGCTGTTTTTT. It translates to CASSTGQAPNTGELFF. Full variable domain (missing parts from reference TRBV5-6 and TRBJ2-2): DAGVTQSPTHLIKTRGQQVTLRCSPKSGHDTVSWYQQALGQGPQFIFQYYEEEERQRGNFPDRFSGHQFPNYSSELNVNALLLGDSALYLCASSTGQAPNTGELFFGEGSRLTVL.

This rearrangement joins TRBV9 to TRBJ2-7; no clear D gene. V lost 0 bases and J lost 1, with 11 bases in between. The CDR3 spans 15 residues. Germline values: CDR1 SGDLS, CDR2 YYNGEE. The CDR3 nucleotides are TGTGCCAGCAGCGTAGGGAGTAGCTCATCCTACGAGCAGTACTTC. It encodes CASSVGSSSSYEQYF. Filled out from reference TRBV9 and TRBJ2-7, the complete variable domain reads DSGVTQTPKHLITATGQRVTLRCSPRSGDLSVYWYQQSLDQGLQFLIQYYNGEERAKGNILERFSAQQFPDLHSELNLSSLELGDSALYFCASSVGSSSSYEQYFGPGTRLTVT.

This chain joins TRBV9 and TRBJ2-3, with D perhaps TRBD2 (5 bases). Trimming left V 3 bases short and J 0 bases short, with 8 bases between. The CDR3 is made up of 14 amino acids. Germline CDR1 SGDLS, CDR2 YYNGEE. The CDR3 reads CASSGRLSTDTQYF. The CDR3 nucleotides read TGTGCCAGCAGCGGGAGGCTGAGCACAGATACGCAGTATTTT. Complete variable domain (other parts from reference TRBV9 and TRBJ2-3): DSGVTQTPKHLITATGQRVTLRCSPRSGDLSVYWYQQSLDQGLQFLIQYYNGEERAKGNILERFSAQQFPDLHSELNLSSLELGDSALYFCASSGRLSTDTQYFGPGTRLTVL.

The chain employs TRBV25-1 and TRBJ2-3, with 8 bases fitting TRBD2. Germline loops: CDR1 MGHDK, CDR2 SYGVNS. This CDR3 is built from 15 residues. V shed 6 bases and J 2 bases; nucleotides not matched to a gene: 7. The CDR3, as DNA: TGTGCCAGCAGCGACGCGGGAGGAAACACAGATACGCAGTATTTT. Amino acids: CASSDAGGNTDTQYF.

V gene TRBV5-6 combines with J gene TRBJ2-3; 8 nucleotides match TRBD2. After removal of 6 bases from V and 4 bases from J, the junction contained 10 bases not matched to a gene. The CDR3 has 15 amino acids. Germline CDR1 and CDR2: SGHDT and YYEEEE. CDR3 in amino acids: CASIVPGGAADTQYF. The DNA of the CDR3 is TGTGCCAGCATTGTCCCCGGGGGGGCCGCAGATACGCAGTATTTT.

CDR3 in amino acids: CASSLLGTQYF. As DNA, the CDR3 is TGTGCCAGCAGCTTACTAGGGACCCAGTACTTC. The V and J genes are TRBV7-2 and TRBJ2-5; D unresolved. This CDR3 has 11 amino acids. CDR1 is SGHTA, CDR2 FQGNSA, per germline. The V end was cut by 2 bases, the J end by 7 bases, with 5 bases between.

The chain employs TRBV2 and TRBJ2-5; tentative D call: TRBD1 (5 bases). The end of the DNA fits TRBJ2-7 better, so the J call may be wrong. The CDR3 spans 13 residues. Germline V gene lookup returns CDR1 SNHLY and CDR2 FYNNEI. The CDR3 DNA reads TGTGCCAGCAGTGGGGGCCGAGCCTACGAGCAGTACTTC. Translated, it gives CASSGGRAYEQYF.

The CDR3 DNA reads as TGTGCCAGCGGGGGGAGCTTCGAGACCCAGTACTTC. Amino acids: CASGGSFETQYF. The chain carries TRBV2 and TRBJ2-5, with a weak D call TRBD2 (6 bases). V lost 8 bases to trimming and J lost 5 bases, with 12 bases between them. Germline V gene lookup returns CDR1 SNHLY and CDR2 FYNNEI. This CDR3 contains 12 residues. Filled out from reference TRBV2 and TRBJ2-5, the complete variable domain reads EPEVTQTPSHQVTQMGQEVILRCVPISNHLYFYWYRQILGQKVEFLVSFYNNEISEKSEIFDDQFSVERPDGSNFTLKIRSTKLEDSAMYFCASGGSFETQYFGPGTRLLVL.

J is TRBJ2-1 and V is TRBV4-1; D may be TRBD2 (5 bases). The CDR3 has 13 amino acids. Trimming stripped 1 base from V and 8 bases from J, with 9 bases between. CDR1 is MGHRA and CDR2 is YSYEKL in the germline V gene. The CDR3 region is CASSQVPRDEQFF. CDR3 DNA sequence: TGCGCCAGCAGCCAAGTCCCGAGGGATGAGCAGTTCTTC.

This clone has only a few counts. This sequence joins TRBV5-1 and TRBJ2-2, with D tentatively TRBD1 (5 bases). This CDR3 spans 15 amino acids. In germline, CDR1 is SGHRS, CDR2 YFSETQ. Deletions cut 4 bases from V and 1 base from J, with 11 bases between. The CDR3 sequence: CASSPPGQNTGELFF. The CDR3 DNA reads as TGCGCCAGCAGCCCGCCAGGACAGAACACCGGGGAGCTGTTTTTT.

This rearrangement joins TRBV5-4 to TRBJ2-7, with D tentatively TRBD1 (5 bases). V was clipped by 0 bases and J by 0 bases, with 13 bases between them. Looked up from germline, CDR1 is SGHNT and CDR2 is YYREEE (reference sequence). The CDR3 loop spans 16 amino acids. Here the CDR3 DNA reads TGTGCCAGCAGCTTGGCCGTGGGGCCGGGCTCCTACGAGCAGTACTTC. It translates to CASSLAVGPGSYEQYF. The full variable domain, completed using reference TRBV5-4 and TRBJ2-7, is ETGVTQSPTHLIKTRGQQVTLRCSSQSGHNTVSWYQQALGQGPQFIFQYYREEENGRGNFPPRFSGLQFPNYSSELNVNALELDDSALYLCASSLAVGPGSYEQYFGPGTRLTVT.

About this clone: Other DNA sequences in this sample translate to the same CDR3. V and J are TRBV7-2 and TRBJ2-1; unclear D gene. Germline V gene data show CDR1 as SGHTA and CDR2 as FQGNSA. The CDR3 runs 15 residues. V lost 3 bases, J lost 1 base, and 10 bases lay in between. DNA for the CDR3: TGTGCCAGCAGCTTGGGCCAAGGTTCCTACAATGAGCAGTTCTTC. It encodes CASSLGQGSYNEQFF.

The chain joins TRBV29-1 to TRBJ1-6, with 8 bases fitting TRBD1. Germline V gives CDR1 SQVTM, CDR2 ANQGSEA. The CDR3 is 15 residues long. With V trimmed by 0 bases and J by 7 bases, 5 bases remained unmatched. The CDR3, as DNA: TGCAGCGTTGAAGAGCAGGGGGCGCAGAATTCACCCCTCCACTTT. It encodes CSVEEQGAQNSPLHF.

V usage is TRBV15 and J usage is TRBJ2-2; D uncertain. Trimming removed 8 bases from V and 1 base from J, with 5 bases in between. CDR3 length: 12 residues. The germline CDR1 and CDR2 sequences are LNHNV and YYDKDF (reference sequence). The CDR3 spells CATQENTGELFF. The CDR3 DNA is TGTGCCACCCAGGAGAACACCGGGGAGCTGTTTTTT.

Only one count was recorded for this clone. V gene TRBV7-9 combines with J gene TRBJ2-1; 12 nucleotides line up with TRBD2. Germline lookup yields CDR1 SEHNR and CDR2 FQNEAQ (reference sequence). V gave up 4 bases and J gave up 4 bases; unmatched junction bases: 2. The CDR3 extends over 15 amino acids. CDR3 sequence (DNA): TGTGCCAGCAGCTCTGGACTAGCGGGGTACAATGAGCAGTTCTTC. Residues: CASSSGLAGYNEQFF.